One sample yielded the 18 T cell receptor beta chains listed below, sequenced in a study of blood T cell repertoires in COVID-19. Some clones are missing from TCRdb's copy, which holds only in-frame ones; the method was immunoSEQ multiplex PCR. The sample yields about 220,000 clones, roughly 88% seen once. The sequencing input was peripheral blood. Receptor source: a young man who had recovered from COVID-19.

This clone was picked up one time. This chain uses TRBV5-1 with TRBJ1-5, with D tentatively TRBD1 (6 bases). Trimming cost V 1 base and J 6 bases, with 14 bases left between them. The CDR3 sequence is 15 residues long. CDR1 SGHRS and CDR2 YFSETQ come from the germline V gene. CDR3 coding DNA: TGCGCCAGCAGCTTGCTGTCAGGGGAGCGTCAGCCCCAGCATTTT. As protein: CASSLLSGERQPQHF.

The table lists this clone with a few counts. V gene TRBV27 combines with J gene TRBJ1-6; a possible D gene is TRBD1 (5 bases). The CDR3 runs to 16 residues. Trimming cost V 6 bases and J 5 bases, with 17 bases left between them. Per germline, CDR1 MNHEY and CDR2 SMNVEV (reference sequence). The CDR3 loop is CASRVNRIPDNSPLHF. The DNA for the CDR3 is TGTGCCAGCAGGGTGAACAGGATACCTGATAATTCACCCCTCCACTTT.

The CDR3 region has the DNA TGTGCCACCAGCAACCGACAGGGGCGCAACGAGCAGTACTTC. Its translation is CATSNRQGRNEQYF. This chain links TRBV15 with TRBJ2-7; 8 bases are a match to TRBD1. This CDR3 is built from 14 residues. Germline CDR1 and CDR2: LNHNV and YYDKDF (reference sequence). The V and J ends lost 4 bases and 5 bases, in that order; junction bases with no gene match: 7.

The V call is TRBV21-1, the J call TRBJ2-2; TRBD1 reflects the table's D call only, with no check against the DNA. TRBV21-1 is noted as a pseudogene. The CDR3 contains 16 residues. The DNA for the CDR3 is TGTGCCAGCAGCTTAACCGGGACAGCGAACACCGGGGAGCTGTTTTTT. This gives the protein CASSLTGTANTGELFF.

This chain links TRBV19 with TRBJ2-3; perhaps TRBD2 as D (5 bases). CDR1 LNHDA and CDR2 SQIVND come from the germline V gene (reference sequence). The CDR3 is 14 amino acids. Trimming took off 3 bases at V and 5 bases at J, with 12 bases between the two ends. CDR3 region: CASSMGRGGDTQYF. DNA of the CDR3: TGTGCCAGTAGTATGGGTCGGGGTGGAGATACGCAGTATTTT.

The chain combines TRBV5-1 with TRBJ2-7; 7 positions agree with TRBD1. The V segment lost 4 bases and the J segment 3 bases; nucleotides outside the gene matches: 13. CDR1 and CDR2 (germline): SGHRS, YFSETQ. There are 16 residues in the CDR3. CDR3 loop: CASSVGPGQALYEQYF. In DNA form, the CDR3 reads TGCGCCAGCAGCGTCGGCCCCGGACAGGCGCTCTACGAGCAGTACTTC.

The rearrangement links TRBV30 to TRBJ1-2; TRBD1 matches 7 bases. The V gene end was trimmed by 0 bases and the J gene end by 8 bases; junction bases not matched to a gene: 6. CDR3 length: 13 amino acids. Germline V gene lookup returns CDR1 GTSNPN and CDR2 SVGIG (reference sequence). In DNA form, the CDR3 reads TGTGCCTGGAGTGTAATGACAGGGTGGGGCTACACCTTC. It translates to CAWSVMTGWGYTF.

The chain employs TRBV4-2 and TRBJ2-3; TRBD2 matches 11 bases. There are 16 residues in the CDR3. Trimming took 2 bases from V and 4 from J; bases not matched to a gene: 5. Per germline, CDR1 LGHNA and CDR2 YNFKEQ. CDR3 amino acids: CASSQNSGGAADTQYF. For the CDR3, the DNA is TGTGCCAGCAGCCAAAATAGCGGGGGGGCTGCAGATACGCAGTATTTT.

This clone is labeled medium-sized. The chain recombines TRBV4-2 with TRBJ1-1; D is undetermined. This CDR3 has 15 amino acids. Deletions cut 1 base from V and 3 bases from J, with 12 bases between. From germline, CDR1 is LGHNA and CDR2 YNFKEQ. This chain's CDR3 is CASSQGLAEDTEAFF. Here the CDR3 DNA reads TGTGCCAGCAGCCAAGGCCTAGCCGAAGACACTGAAGCTTTCTTT.

The rearrangement links TRBV4-1 to TRBJ2-4, with TRBD2 matching over 8 bases. Germline-derived CDR1 and CDR2 are MGHRA and YSYEKL. V shed 4 bases and J 0 bases; nucleotides not matched to a gene: 5. This CDR3 contains 16 residues. The DNA for the CDR3 is TGCGCCAGCAGCCTGACTGCGGGGGGAGCCAAAAACATTCAGTACTTC. This encodes CASSLTAGGAKNIQYF.

This chain links TRBV5-5 with TRBJ2-7, with D uncertain. This CDR3 is built from 15 residues. The germline CDR1 and CDR2 sequences are SGHKS and YYEKEE (reference sequence). V dropped 2 bases and J dropped 0 bases, with 12 bases sitting between them. CDR3 region: CASSFGPRFSYEQYF. CDR3 DNA sequence: TGTGCCAGCAGCTTCGGTCCCAGGTTCTCCTACGAGCAGTACTTC.

The chain employs TRBV30 and TRBJ1-5; D is uncertain. This CDR3 region has 15 residues. V lost 1 base and J 0 bases, leaving 10 bases between the germline ends. Germline loops: CDR1 GTSNPN, CDR2 SVGIG (reference sequence). The CDR3 DNA reads as TGTGCCTGGAGTGGTAACGACTATAGCAATCAGCCCCAGCATTTT. Encoded protein: CAWSGNDYSNQPQHF.

The chain uses TRBV18 and TRBJ2-7, with a tentative D call TRBD2 (7 bases). Trimming removed 3 bases at V and 2 bases at J, with 14 bases between. This CDR3 contains 15 residues. The germline CDR1 and CDR2 sequences are KGHSH and LQKENI. The DNA of the CDR3 is TGTGCCAGCTCACCGTCAAGGGGGGGCCCCTACGAGCAGTACTTC. It translates to CASSPSRGGPYEQYF.

The gene calls are TRBV7-2 and TRBJ1-5; D uncertain. Per the germline V gene, CDR1 is SGHTA and CDR2 is FQGNSA. V lost 1 base and J lost 0, with 7 bases in between. The CDR3 sequence is 15 residues long. The CDR3 here is CASSLVQNSNQPQHF. The CDR3 nucleotides read TGTGCCAGCAGCTTAGTCCAGAATAGCAATCAGCCCCAGCATTTT.

In its sample, this clone was seen a few times. The chain recombines TRBV2 with TRBJ2-2; D perhaps matches TRBD1 (6 bases). Germline values: CDR1 SNHLY, CDR2 FYNNEI. V shed 10 bases and J shed 3 bases, with 18 bases lying between them. The CDR3 runs to 15 residues. The CDR3 is CAINKITGYTGELFF. The CDR3 nucleotides are TGTGCCATCAACAAGATAACAGGGTACACCGGGGAGCTGTTTTTT.

The V gene is TRBV2, the J gene TRBJ1-1; no clear D. The V gene lost 10 bases and the J gene lost 2 bases, with 14 bases spanning the gap. The CDR3 loop spans 13 amino acids. Germline assignment: CDR1 SNHLY and CDR2 FYNNEI. The CDR3 loop is CANQTRVNTEAFF. For the CDR3, the DNA is TGTGCCAACCAAACGAGGGTTAACACTGAAGCTTTCTTT.

The V gene is TRBV12-3 or TRBV12-4, the J gene TRBJ1-1; D not certain. The CDR3 sequence is 11 residues long. Trimming cost V 3 bases and J 7 bases, with 6 bases left between them. CDR3 DNA sequence: TGTGCCAGCAGTTTGTCCAGTGAAGCTTTCTTT. Protein sequence: CASSLSSEAFF.

The chain joins TRBV19 to TRBJ2-2; 7 bases align to TRBD1. Germline CDR1 and CDR2: LNHDA and SQIVND (reference sequence). V was clipped by 6 bases and J by 5 bases; unmatched bases: 6. There are 14 residues in the CDR3. The CDR3 region has the DNA TGTGCCAGTAGCCAGGGGGAGCGGACCGGGGAGCTGTTTTTT. Protein sequence: CASSQGERTGELFF.